The present T cell receptor (beta chain) was sequenced within a study of radiation and T cells in renal cell carcinoma (TCRdb year 2020). Background on the whole study: A total of approximately 53 samples underwent TCR beta sequencing, made up of roughly 26 tumors and about 27 peripheral blood samples. The final blood draw was performed at 4 weeks after radiation, at the same time as nephrectomy. Across all 53 samples, several million unique CDR3 nucleotide sequences encoding roughly 2,800,000 unique CDR3 amino acid sequences were identified. Broad study findings and their caveats: An increase in top tumor clonotypes in blood was observed from baseline to 2 weeks post-radiation, followed by contraction by 4 weeks, which was taken to suggest transient expansion of tumor-resident clones. Dynamics of the blood repertoire were not tracked past 4 weeks after treatment. No pretreatment tumor biopsies were available, so the baseline intratumoral presence of clonotypes could not be determined. Because the trial had a single-armed design, the trial could not examine how radiation dose or scheduling affected the TCR repertoire.

As for this clone: This receptor's antigen is unknown. No per-base quality is available; no much larger clone lies one base away.

V sheds 7 bases and J sheds 8 bases, leaving 14 bases between their ends. For CDR1 and CDR2, the germline V gene lists MNHEY and SVGAGI. The CDR3, from cysteine to phenylalanine, totals 13 residues. Only the CDR3 portion is preserved as DNA: 39 bases, with reading frame beginning at the first base. The sample's time point label, in plain terms: blood 4 weeks post-SBRT, at nephrectomy. The treatment or condition label of this sample denotes: 15 Gy SBRT to primary tumor, nephrectomy 4 weeks later. The samples were obtained from a clinical trial, where primary renal cell carcinomas were treated with 15 Gy stereotactic body radiation therapy and then removed by nephrectomy 4 weeks afterward. To follow tumor-enriched clonotypes, serial peripheral blood was collected from radiation-treated patients at baseline and at 2 weeks and 4 weeks after SBRT. Every patient's renal cell carcinoma showed clear cell pathology. Genomic DNA for TCR sequencing was prepared using the QIAamp DNA Blood Mini Kit (Qiagen). The analyses included just those samples that passed every quality control check.

Following the manufacturer's recommendations, the immunoSEQ kit was used to generate TCR beta libraries from genomic DNA. For library preparation, a first multiplex PCR was performed with proprietary primers, followed by a second PCR in which unique barcodes were added, and bead cleanups were performed after each round. Each sample batch included a kit-provided positive control reaction and a negative control reaction. The final libraries were assessed on an Agilent 4200 TapeStation D1000 ScreenTape, pooled by volume, and quantified by qPCR. Sequencing was performed on an Illumina NextSeq500 using a MidOutput 150-cycle cartridge, with 156 Read1 cycles, 15 Index1 cycles, and the kit custom primers. The pooled library was loaded at around 1 pM with an approximately 21% PhiX control spike-in. The authors' analysis ran thus. The vendor-processed data were analyzed in R, and a clonotype was defined as all T cells that share the same CDR3 nucleotide sequence. For clone abundance analyses, frequencies were normalized to the 10,000 most abundant clones per sample. Public T cell clones, which averaged fewer than five per sample, were excluded before analysis. Tumor-enriched and baseline blood-enriched clonotypes were defined by at least a 32-fold difference in abundance between compartments. Clonotypes expanded or contracted between blood time points were identified with a beta-binomial differential abundance model. The Baroni-Urbani and Buser coefficient was used to measure tumor-blood repertoire similarity, and groups were compared with two-tailed Wilcoxon tests in R. Imported from immuneACCESS, the table was reduced by TCRdb to in-frame sequences with V and J called. These copies leave out some clones; in studies compared against another copy, an unresolved V gene accounts for under half, and the cause of the remainder is not known. The V and J calls and clone size were taken over from that table, and D and trimming were inferred from the DNA. For this sample there are about 140,000 clones; approximately 86% appear just once. Of the sample, 17% falls within the top ten clones.

The rearrangement combines TRBV6-5 with TRBJ2-2; the D assignment is uncertain and may be TRBD1 or TRBD2, with 6 bases supporting each. This clonotype was sampled from a woman in her 50s with renal cell carcinoma. The material sequenced was blood, taken from a patient whose treatment included radiotherapy and nephrectomy. The CDR3 region has the sequence CASTLGGMGELFF. The DNA sequence reads TGTGCCAGCACCCTAGGGGGGATGGGGGAGCTGTTTTTT.